Below, 6 T cell receptor beta chains from the same sample are listed, as sequenced in a study of blood T cell repertoires in COVID-19. Method: immunoSEQ multiplex PCR; TCRdb's copy keeps in-frame clones and lacks some. The table lists more than 60,000 clones, about four fifths of them singletons. The sequencing sample was made of peripheral blood. The receptors were gathered from a man aged 60 to 75 with acute or convalescent COVID-19.

The chain couples TRBV7-2 to TRBJ2-5, with TRBD2 matching over 10 bases. Germline CDR1 SGHTA, CDR2 FQGNSA. The CDR3 is 18 amino acids. V was clipped by 5 bases and J by 2 bases; unmatched bases: 14. DNA for the CDR3: TGTGCCAGCAGCCTATCCCCCTTTAGCGGGGGGCGTCAAGAGACCCAGTACTTC. Its protein product is CASSLSPFSGGRQETQYF.

In this sample, this clone turned up once. This chain uses TRBV5-1 with TRBJ2-5; 8 bases are a match to TRBD1. The V gene end was trimmed by 4 bases and the J gene end by 7 bases; junction bases not matched to a gene: 12. CDR1 and CDR2 from the germline V gene are SGHRS and YFSETQ. CDR3 length equals 15 residues. The CDR3 coding sequence is TGCGCCAGCAGCCGGGGACAGGTTGCCCAGGGGACCCAGTACTTC. This sequence encodes CASSRGQVAQGTQYF. The variable domain in full, with the rest retrieved from reference TRBV5-1 and TRBJ2-5, is KAGVTQTPRYLIKTRGQQVTLSCSPISGHRSVSWYQQTPGQGLQFLFEYFSETQRNKGNFPGRFSGRQFSNSRSEMNVSTLELGDSALYLCASSRGQVAQGTQYFGPGTRLLVL.

V usage is TRBV10-1 and J usage is TRBJ1-4, with a weak D call TRBD1 (6 bases). The CDR3 has 15 amino acids. Germline-derived CDR1 and CDR2 are WNHNN and SYGVQD (reference sequence). Between the trimmed V and J ends, which lost 6 bases and 3 bases, there was a span of 14 bases. The CDR3 sequence: CASRKPGQANEKLFF. CDR3 bases: TGCGCCAGCAGGAAACCGGGACAAGCTAATGAAAAACTGTTTTTT.

The rearrangement joins TRBV15 to TRBJ1-4, with D possibly matching TRBD1 (6 bases). V lost 11 bases and J 3 bases, leaving 10 bases between the germline ends. Germline-derived CDR1 and CDR2 are LNHNV and YYDKDF (reference sequence). The CDR3 is made up of 12 amino acids. Here the CDR3 reads CAFGGSNEKLFF. The CDR3 DNA sequence: TGTGCCTTTGGGGGCTCTAATGAAAAACTGTTTTTT.

The CDR3 here is CASSLAGTHRGDTEAFF. The CDR3 DNA reads TGCGCCAGCAGCTTGGCCGGGACACACCGTGGGGACACTGAAGCTTTCTTT. This sequence joins TRBV5-1 and TRBJ1-1, with D possibly being TRBD1 (6 bases). Germline-derived CDR1 and CDR2 are SGHRS and YFSETQ. This CDR3 comprises 17 residues. V lost 0 bases, J lost 3 bases, and 18 bases lay in between.

The chain links TRBV14 to TRBJ2-2, with 7 bases matching TRBD1. V lost 4 bases and J lost 6; bases outside the gene matches: 2. Germline V gene data show CDR1 as SGHDN and CDR2 as FVKESK. This CDR3 spans 13 amino acids. CDR3 residues: CASSLQGAGELFF. CDR3 bases: TGTGCCAGCAGCCTTCAGGGGGCCGGGGAGCTGTTTTTT. The full variable domain, rest sourced from reference TRBV14 and TRBJ2-2, is EAGVTQFPSHSVIEKGQTVTLRCDPISGHDNLYWYRRVMGKEIKFLLHFVKESKQDESGMPNNRFLAERTGGTYSTLKVQPAELEDSGVYFCASSLQGAGELFFGEGSRLTVL.